This TCR beta chain stems from a study of a mutant IDH1 vaccine in newly diagnosed glioma. As for the study in general: Vaccination was launched 4-6 weeks after radiotherapy alone, or with temozolomide cycles. A roughly 60% male, approximately 38% female split and a mean age of about 40 years characterized treated patients. The earlier regimen, radiotherapy, temozolomide, or both, was most often both.

Sample time point: week 23, last vaccination. Each vaccine dose was 300 ug of mutant IDH1 20-mer peptide, with topical imiquimod. This CDR3 spans 15 amino acids. Unmatched junction bases numbered 2, after V lost 0 bases and J lost 3 bases. Germline V lookup: CDR1 SGDLS, CDR2 YYNGEE. General study results and limits: Altogether, approximately 93% of patients exhibited vaccine-induced immune responses.

With respect to this clone: Its antigen remains unknown.

Assay: immunoSEQ multiplex PCR; the TCRdb copy retains only in-frame clones and omits some. The sample carries roughly 38,000 clones, around 74% recorded once. The rearrangement joins TRBV9 to TRBJ2-7, with 11 bases aligning to TRBD2. This receptor was obtained from a man aged 45-65 years with glioma. The input for sequencing was PBMCs, taken from a glioma patient whose treatment included an IDH1 peptide vaccine. CDR3 coding DNA: TGTGCCAGCAGCGTAGGGCTAGCGGGGGGCTACGAGCAGTACTTC. As protein: CASSVGLAGGYEQYF.